The clone carrying this TCR beta chain was observed a single time. What it binds is not known. The source of the sample is a study of post-analysis software for immune sequencing data. Study-level points and caveats: Five or six TRBV segments were more frequent in patients than controls; TRBV5-6, TRBV5-1 and TRBV20-1 belonged to this group. Those samples that were prepared in the same batch co-clustered strongly by F measure. The study found significantly lower normalized Chao1 diversity in multiple sclerosis patients than in controls.

Trimming left V 5 bases short and J 2 bases short, with 12 bases between. This CDR3 is built from 15 residues. Germline V CDR1 and CDR2: SNHLY, FYNNEI. Unique-molecular-identifier-tagged TCR beta cDNA libraries were used. The authors obtained some 500,000 cDNA molecules from roughly 1.1 to 9.2 million T cells. TCRdb redid the calling of the PCR reads with MiXCR, one entry per CDR3 protein. This sample yields more than 500,000 distinct CDR3 sequences, of which 34% are seen a single time; under 7% belongs to the top ten. The source of this sequence is a girl under 18 with multiple sclerosis. This sequence joins TRBV2 and TRBJ1-4; D perhaps matches TRBD1 (6 bases). Sequencing was carried out using blood. The CDR3 loop is CASSQTGRTNEKLFF. In nucleotides, the CDR3 is TGTGCCAGCAGTCAAACAGGGCGGACTAATGAAAAACTGTTTTTT.